This T cell receptor (beta chain) was sequenced during a study of molecular identifiers for immune sequencing clone quantification. Looked up from germline, CDR1 is SEHNR and CDR2 is FQNEAQ (reference sequence). Trimming at V came to 1 base and at J to 6 bases, leaving 3 bases not matched to a gene. The CDR3 totals 15 residues. This clonotype was detected only a few times. Each CDR3 protein is one row after TCRdb ran MiXCR on the PCR reads. The sample has about 510,000 distinct CDR3 sequences; approximately 25% are singletons. The origin of this receptor is a human donor in good health. Some libraries in this study had Jurkat cell RNA spiked in. This chain uses TRBV7-9 with TRBJ1-4; 9 bases are shared with TRBD1. Material for sequencing was naive CD8+ T cells from blood, with Jurkat cell RNA spiked in. Subset indicated: FACS-sorted CD8+CD4-CCR7+CD45RA+ naive T cells. This CDR3 reads CASSLDGTGYEKLFF. The CDR3, as DNA: TGTGCCAGCAGCTTAGACGGGACAGGGTATGAAAAACTGTTTTTT.